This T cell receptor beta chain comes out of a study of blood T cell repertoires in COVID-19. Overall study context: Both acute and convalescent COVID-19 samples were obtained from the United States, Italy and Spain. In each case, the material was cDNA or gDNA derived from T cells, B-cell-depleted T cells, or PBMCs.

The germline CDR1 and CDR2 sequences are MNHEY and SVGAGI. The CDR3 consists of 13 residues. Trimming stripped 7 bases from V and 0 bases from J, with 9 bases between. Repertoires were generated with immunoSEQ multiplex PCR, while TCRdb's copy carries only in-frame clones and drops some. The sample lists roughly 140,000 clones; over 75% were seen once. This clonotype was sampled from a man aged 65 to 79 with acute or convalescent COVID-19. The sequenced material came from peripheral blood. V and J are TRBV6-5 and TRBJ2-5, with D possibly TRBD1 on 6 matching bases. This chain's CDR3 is CASTQGYQETQYF. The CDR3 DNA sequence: TGTGCCAGCACCCAGGGGTACCAAGAGACCCAGTACTTC.